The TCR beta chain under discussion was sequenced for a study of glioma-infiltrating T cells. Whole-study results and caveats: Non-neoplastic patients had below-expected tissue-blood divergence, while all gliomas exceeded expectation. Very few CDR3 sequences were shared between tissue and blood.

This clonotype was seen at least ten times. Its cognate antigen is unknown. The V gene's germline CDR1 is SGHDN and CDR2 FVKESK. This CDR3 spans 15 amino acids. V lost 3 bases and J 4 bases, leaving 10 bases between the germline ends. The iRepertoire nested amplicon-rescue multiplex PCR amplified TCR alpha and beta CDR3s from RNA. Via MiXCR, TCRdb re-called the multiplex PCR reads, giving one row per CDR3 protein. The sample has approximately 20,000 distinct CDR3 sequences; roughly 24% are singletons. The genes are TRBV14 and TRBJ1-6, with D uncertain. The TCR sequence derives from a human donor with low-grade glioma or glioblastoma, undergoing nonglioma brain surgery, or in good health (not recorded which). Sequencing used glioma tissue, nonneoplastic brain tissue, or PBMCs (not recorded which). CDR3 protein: CASSHWGVYNSPLHF. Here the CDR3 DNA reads TGTGCCAGCAGCCACTGGGGAGTGTATAATTCACCCCTCCACTTT.